This note documents a single TCR beta chain sequence. What it binds is not known. TCRdb's table, derived via immunoSEQ multiplex PCR, lists solely in-frame clones and lacks some. This sample has approximately 71,000 clones; around four fifths occur once, and the top ten carry 9% to 14%. This entry comes from a study of T cell responses to AZD1222 COVID-19 vaccine. Findings of the study overall: Donors, mostly white British, included more females; clonal diversity was possibly underestimated.

Trimming removed 0 bases at V and 15 bases at J, with 12 bases between. This CDR3 is built from 12 residues. Germline V gene data show CDR1 as LGHDT and CDR2 as YNNKEL (reference sequence). The source material was peripheral blood, sampled on day 0 of AZD1222 vaccination. The V gene is TRBV3-1 (or the pseudogene TRBV3-2), the J gene TRBJ2-1; a weak D match, TRBD2 (6 bases). This clonotype originated in an adult in good health. The CDR3 coding sequence is TGTGCCAGCAGCCAAGAAACGGGGGTTTCGTTCTTC. Amino acid sequence: CASSQETGVSFF.